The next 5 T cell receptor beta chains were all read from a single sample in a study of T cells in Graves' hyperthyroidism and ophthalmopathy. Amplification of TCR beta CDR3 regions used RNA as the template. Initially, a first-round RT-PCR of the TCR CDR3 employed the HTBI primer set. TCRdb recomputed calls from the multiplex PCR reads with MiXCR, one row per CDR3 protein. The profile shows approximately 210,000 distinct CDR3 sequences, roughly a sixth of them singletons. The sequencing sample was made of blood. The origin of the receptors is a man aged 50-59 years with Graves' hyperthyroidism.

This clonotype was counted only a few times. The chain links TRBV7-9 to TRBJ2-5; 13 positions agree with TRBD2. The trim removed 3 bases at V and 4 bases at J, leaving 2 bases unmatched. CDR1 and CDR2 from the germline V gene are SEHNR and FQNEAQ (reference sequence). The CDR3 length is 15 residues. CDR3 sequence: CASSFGLAGVETQYF. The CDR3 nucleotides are TGTGCCAGCAGCTTCGGACTAGCGGGAGTAGAGACCCAGTACTTC.

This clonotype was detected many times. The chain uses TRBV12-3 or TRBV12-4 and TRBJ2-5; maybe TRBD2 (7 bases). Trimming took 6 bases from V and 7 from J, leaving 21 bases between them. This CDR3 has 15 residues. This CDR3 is CASSPSAGALGTQYF. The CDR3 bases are TGTGCCAGCAGCCCCAGTGCGGGGGCCCTCGGGACCCAGTACTTC.

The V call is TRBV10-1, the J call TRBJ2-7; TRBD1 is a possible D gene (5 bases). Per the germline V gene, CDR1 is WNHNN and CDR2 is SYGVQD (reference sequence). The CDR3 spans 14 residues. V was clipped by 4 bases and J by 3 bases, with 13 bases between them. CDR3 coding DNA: TGCGCCAGCAGTGCCCAGGGTTTCAGCTACGAGCAGTACTTC. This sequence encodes CASSAQGFSYEQYF.

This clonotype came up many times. The CDR3 coding sequence is TGTGCCAGCAGCAACAATCACAGGGTAGGTGAGCAGTTCTTC. Its protein is CASSNNHRVGEQFF. The chain is built from TRBV7-3 and TRBJ2-1; TRBD1 is a possible D gene (6 bases). Per the germline V gene, CDR1 is SGHTA and CDR2 is FQGTGA. The V end was cut by 5 bases, the J end by 9 bases, with 17 bases between. The CDR3 covers 14 residues.

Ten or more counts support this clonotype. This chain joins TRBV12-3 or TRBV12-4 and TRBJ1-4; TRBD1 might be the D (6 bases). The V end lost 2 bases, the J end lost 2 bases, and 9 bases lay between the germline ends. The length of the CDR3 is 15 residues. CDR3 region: CASSLRGGTNEKLFF. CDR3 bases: TGTGCCAGCAGTTTACGCGGGGGCACTAATGAAAAACTGTTTTTT.